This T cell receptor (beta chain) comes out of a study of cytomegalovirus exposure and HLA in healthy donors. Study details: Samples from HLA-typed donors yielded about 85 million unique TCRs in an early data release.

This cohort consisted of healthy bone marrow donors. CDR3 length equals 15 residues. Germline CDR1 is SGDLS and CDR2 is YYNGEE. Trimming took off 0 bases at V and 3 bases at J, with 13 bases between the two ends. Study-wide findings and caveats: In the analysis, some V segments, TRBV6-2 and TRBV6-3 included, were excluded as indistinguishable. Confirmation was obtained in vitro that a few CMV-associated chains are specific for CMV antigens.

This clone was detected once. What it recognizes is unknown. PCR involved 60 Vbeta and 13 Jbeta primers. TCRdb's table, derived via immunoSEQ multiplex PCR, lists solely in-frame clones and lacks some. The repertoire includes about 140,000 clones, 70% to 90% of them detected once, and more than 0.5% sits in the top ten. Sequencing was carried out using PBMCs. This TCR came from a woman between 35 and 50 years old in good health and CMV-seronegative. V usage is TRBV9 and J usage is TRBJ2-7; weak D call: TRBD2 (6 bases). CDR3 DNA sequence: TGTGCCAGCAGCGTAGGCGGGACTGGTGGCTACGAGCAGTACTTC. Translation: CASSVGGTGGYEQYF.